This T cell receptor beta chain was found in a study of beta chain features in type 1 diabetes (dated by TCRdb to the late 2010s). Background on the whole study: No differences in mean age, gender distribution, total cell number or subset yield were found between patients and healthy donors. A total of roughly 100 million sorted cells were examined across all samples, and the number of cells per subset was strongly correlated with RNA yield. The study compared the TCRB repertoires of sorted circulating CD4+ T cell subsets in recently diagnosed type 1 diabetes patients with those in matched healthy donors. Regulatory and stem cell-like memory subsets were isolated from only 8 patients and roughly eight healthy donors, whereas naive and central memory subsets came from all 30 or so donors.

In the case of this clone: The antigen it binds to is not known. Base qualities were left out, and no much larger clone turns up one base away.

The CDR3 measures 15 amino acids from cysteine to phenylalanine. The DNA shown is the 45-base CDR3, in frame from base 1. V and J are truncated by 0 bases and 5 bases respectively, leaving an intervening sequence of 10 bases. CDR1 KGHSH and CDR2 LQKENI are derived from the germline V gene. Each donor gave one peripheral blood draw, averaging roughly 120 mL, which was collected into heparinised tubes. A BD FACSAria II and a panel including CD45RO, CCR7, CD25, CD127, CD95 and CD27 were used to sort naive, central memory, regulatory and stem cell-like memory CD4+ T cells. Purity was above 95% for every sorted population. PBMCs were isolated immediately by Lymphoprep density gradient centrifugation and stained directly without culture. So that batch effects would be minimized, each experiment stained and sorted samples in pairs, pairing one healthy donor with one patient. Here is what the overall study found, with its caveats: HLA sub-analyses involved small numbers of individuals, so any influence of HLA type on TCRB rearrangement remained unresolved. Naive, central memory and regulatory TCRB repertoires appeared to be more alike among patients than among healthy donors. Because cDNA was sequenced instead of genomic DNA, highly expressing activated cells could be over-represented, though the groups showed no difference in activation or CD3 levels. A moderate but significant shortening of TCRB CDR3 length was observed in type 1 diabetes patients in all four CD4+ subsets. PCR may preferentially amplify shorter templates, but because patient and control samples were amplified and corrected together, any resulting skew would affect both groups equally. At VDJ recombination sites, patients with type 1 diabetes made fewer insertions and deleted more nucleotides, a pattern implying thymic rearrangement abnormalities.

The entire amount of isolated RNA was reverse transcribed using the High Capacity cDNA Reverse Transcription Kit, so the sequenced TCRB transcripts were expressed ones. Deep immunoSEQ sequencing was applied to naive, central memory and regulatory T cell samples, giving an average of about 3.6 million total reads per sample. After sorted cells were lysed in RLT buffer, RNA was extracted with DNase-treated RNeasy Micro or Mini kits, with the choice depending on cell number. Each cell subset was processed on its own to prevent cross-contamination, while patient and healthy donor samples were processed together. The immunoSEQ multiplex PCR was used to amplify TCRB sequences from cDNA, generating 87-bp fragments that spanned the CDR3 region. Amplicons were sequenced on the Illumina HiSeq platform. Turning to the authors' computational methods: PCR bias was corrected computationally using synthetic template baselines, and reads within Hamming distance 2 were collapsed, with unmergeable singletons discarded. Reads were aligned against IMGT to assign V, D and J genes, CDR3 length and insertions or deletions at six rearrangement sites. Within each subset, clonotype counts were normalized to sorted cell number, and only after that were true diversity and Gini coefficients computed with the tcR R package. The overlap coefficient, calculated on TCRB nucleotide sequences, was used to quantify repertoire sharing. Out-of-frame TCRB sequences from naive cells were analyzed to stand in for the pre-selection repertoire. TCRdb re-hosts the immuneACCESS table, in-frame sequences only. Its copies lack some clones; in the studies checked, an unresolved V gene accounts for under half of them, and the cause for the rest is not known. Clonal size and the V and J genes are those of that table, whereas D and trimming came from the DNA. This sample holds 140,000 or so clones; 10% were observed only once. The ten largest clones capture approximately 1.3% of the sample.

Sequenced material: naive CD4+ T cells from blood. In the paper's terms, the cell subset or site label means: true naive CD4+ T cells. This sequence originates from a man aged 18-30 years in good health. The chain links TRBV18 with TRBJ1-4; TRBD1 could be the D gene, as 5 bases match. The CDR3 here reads CASSPPAGRNEKLFF. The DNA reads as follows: TGTGCCAGCTCACCACCGGCGGGACGAAATGAAAAACTGTTTTTT.